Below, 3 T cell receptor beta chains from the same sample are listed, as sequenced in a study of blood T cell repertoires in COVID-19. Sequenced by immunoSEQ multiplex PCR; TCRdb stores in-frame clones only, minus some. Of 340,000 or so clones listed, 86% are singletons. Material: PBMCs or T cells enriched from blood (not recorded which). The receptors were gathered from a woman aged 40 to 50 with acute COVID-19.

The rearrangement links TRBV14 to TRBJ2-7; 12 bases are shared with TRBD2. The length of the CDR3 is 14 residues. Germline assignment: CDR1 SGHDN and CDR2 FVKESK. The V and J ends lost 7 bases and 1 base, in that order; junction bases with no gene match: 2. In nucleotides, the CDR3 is TGTGCCAGCACCGGGACTAGCGGGTCCTACGAGCAGTACTTC. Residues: CASTGTSGSYEQYF.

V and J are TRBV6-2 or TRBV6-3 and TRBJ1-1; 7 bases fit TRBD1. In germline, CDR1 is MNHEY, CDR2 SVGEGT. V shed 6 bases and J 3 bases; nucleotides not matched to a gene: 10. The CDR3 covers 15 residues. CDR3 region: CASSRGQVKDTEAFF. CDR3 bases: TGTGCCAGCAGCCGAGGACAGGTAAAGGACACTGAAGCTTTCTTT.

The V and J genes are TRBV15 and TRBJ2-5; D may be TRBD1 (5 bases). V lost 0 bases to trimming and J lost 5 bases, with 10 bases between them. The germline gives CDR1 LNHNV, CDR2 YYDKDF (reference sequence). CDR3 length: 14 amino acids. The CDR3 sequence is CATSRDAGRETQYF. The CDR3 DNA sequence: TGTGCCACCAGCAGAGACGCAGGGCGGGAGACCCAGTACTTC.